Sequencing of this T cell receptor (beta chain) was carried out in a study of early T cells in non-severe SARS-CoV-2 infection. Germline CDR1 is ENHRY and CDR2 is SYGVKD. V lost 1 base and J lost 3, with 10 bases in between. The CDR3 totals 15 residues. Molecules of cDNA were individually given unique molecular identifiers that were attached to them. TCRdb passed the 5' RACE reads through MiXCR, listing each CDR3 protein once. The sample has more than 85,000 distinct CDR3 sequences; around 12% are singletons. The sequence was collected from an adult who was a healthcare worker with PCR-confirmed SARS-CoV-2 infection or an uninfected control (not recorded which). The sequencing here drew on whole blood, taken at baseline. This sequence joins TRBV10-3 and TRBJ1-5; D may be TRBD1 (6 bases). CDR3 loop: CAISELQGPNQPQHF. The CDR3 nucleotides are TGTGCCATCAGTGAGTTACAGGGCCCCAATCAGCCCCAGCATTTT.